This TCR beta chain was identified in a study of blood T cells in healthy people across ages. The table lists this clonotype with a few counts. Its antigen is as yet unknown. This CDR3 spans 14 amino acids. Trimming removed 3 bases from V and 4 bases from J; junction bases left unmatched: 9. Germline lookup yields CDR1 DFQATT and CDR2 SNEGSKA (reference sequence). Primed by a sample-barcoded 5' primer and a J-beta primer mix, a second PCR proceeded for about 6 to 11 cycles. MiXCR, run by TCRdb on the 5' RACE reads, gives a single entry per CDR3 protein. The data show 700,000 to 850,000 distinct CDR3 sequences, about 55% seen once. Study outcomes and limitations: The fall in TCR beta diversity per million T cells was roughly linear with age. Unsorted PBMCs ruled out conclusive naive versus antigen-experienced comparison.

The chain combines TRBV20-1 with TRBJ2-7; 7 bases are shared with TRBD2. Sequencing was carried out using blood. This clonotype originated in a man older than 75 in good health. CDR3 residues: CSASLSSGAYEQYF. CDR3 DNA sequence: TGCAGTGCTAGTCTGTCTAGCGGAGCGTACGAGCAGTACTTC.